This T cell receptor (beta chain) was sequenced in a study of blood T cells in healthy people across ages. The use of a sample-barcoded 5' primer and a J-beta primer mix characterized a second PCR of roughly 7 to 12 cycles. TCRdb re-analysed the 5' RACE reads in MiXCR, keeping a single row per CDR3 protein. The sample yields 650,000 to 800,000 distinct CDR3 sequences, 44% seen once. This CDR3 has 14 amino acids. The trim removed 3 bases at V and 6 bases at J, leaving 8 bases unmatched. Per sample, a minimum of 6 million PBMCs were isolated. Material: blood. The chain uses TRBV12-3 or TRBV12-4 and TRBJ2-7; 7 nucleotides agree with TRBD1. The TCR was taken from a man aged 55-75 years in good health. The CDR3 loop is CASSFRDSGFEQYF. CDR3 DNA: TGTGCCAGCAGTTTCAGGGACAGCGGTTTCGAGCAGTACTTC.